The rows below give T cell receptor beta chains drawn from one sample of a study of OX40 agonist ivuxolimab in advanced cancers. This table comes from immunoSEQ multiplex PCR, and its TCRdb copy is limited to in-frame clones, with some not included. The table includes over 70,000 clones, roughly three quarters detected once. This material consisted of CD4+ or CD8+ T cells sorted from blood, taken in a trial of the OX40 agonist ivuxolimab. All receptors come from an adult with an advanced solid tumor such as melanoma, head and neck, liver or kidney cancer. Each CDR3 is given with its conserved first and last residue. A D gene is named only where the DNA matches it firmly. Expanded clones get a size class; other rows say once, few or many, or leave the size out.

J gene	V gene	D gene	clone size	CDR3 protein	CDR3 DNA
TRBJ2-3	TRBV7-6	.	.	CASSPQGSWSTDTQYF	TGTGCCAGCAGCCCCCAAGGGAGCTGGAGCACAGATACGCAGTATTTT
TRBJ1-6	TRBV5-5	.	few	CASSLVVGANSPLHF	TGTGCCAGCAGCTTGGTGGTAGGGGCCAATTCACCCCTCCACTTT
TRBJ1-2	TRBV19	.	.	CASSSPRGGIDGYTF	TGTGCCAGTAGTTCCCCCCGAGGGGGTATTGATGGCTACACCTTC
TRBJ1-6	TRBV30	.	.	CAWSRAGASYNSPLHF	TGTGCCTGGAGTCGAGCAGGGGCTTCCTATAATTCACCCCTCCACTTT
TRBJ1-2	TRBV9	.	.	CASRGPEGGSTF	TGTGCCAGCAGGGGCCCCGAGGGAGGTTCCACCTTC
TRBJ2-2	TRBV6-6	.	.	CASRRQVRGELFF	TGTGCCAGCAGGCGGCAGGTCAGGGGGGAGCTGTTTTTT
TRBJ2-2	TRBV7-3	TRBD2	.	CASGREAGPNTGELFF	TGTGCCAGCGGGAGGGAGGCGGGACCCAACACCGGGGAGCTGTTTTTT
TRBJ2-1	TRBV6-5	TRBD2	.	CASSSSGGAAGEQFF	TGTGCCAGCAGTTCTAGCGGGGGGGCGGCCGGTGAGCAGTTCTTC
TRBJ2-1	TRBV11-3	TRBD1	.	CASSLEDRNEQFF	TGTGCCAGCAGCTTAGAGGACAGGAATGAGCAGTTCTTC
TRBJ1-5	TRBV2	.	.	CASSPSNQPQHF	TGTGCCAGCAGCCCATCCAATCAGCCCCAGCATTTT
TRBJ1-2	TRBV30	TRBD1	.	CAWSVQGEGGYTF	TGTGCCTGGAGTGTACAGGGGGAAGGTGGCTACACCTTC
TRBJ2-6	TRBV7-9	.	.	CASSLGKTYAGANVLTF	TGTGCCAGCAGCTTAGGGAAAACCTATGCAGGGGCCAACGTCCTGACTTTC
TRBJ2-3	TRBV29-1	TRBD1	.	CSVEQGGTDTQYF	TGCAGCGTAGAACAGGGGGGCACAGATACGCAGTATTTT
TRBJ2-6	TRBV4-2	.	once	CASSQGAGISGANVLTF	TGTGCCAGCAGCCAAGGGGCGGGGATCTCTGGGGCCAACGTCCTGACTTTC
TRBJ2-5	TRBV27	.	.	CASSPSGRQETQYF	TGTGCCAGCAGTCCTTCAGGGCGTCAAGAGACCCAGTACTTC
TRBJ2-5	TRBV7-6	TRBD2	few	CASSYLAGGLAEETQYF	TGTGCCAGCAGCTACCTAGCGGGAGGGCTTGCAGAAGAGACCCAGTACTTC
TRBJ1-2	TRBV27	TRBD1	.	CASSSLGQGRYGYTF	TGTGCCAGCAGTTCACTGGGACAGGGGAGGTATGGCTACACCTTC
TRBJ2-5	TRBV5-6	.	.	CASSLLGATQETQYF	TGTGCCAGCAGCTTATTAGGGGCGACTCAAGAGACCCAGTACTTC
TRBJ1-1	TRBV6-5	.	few	CASSLRVGSEAFF	TGTGCCAGCAGCCTCAGGGTCGGGTCGGAAGCTTTCTTT
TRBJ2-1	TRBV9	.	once	CASSVVENEQFF	TGTGCCAGCAGCGTAGTGGAAAATGAGCAGTTCTTC
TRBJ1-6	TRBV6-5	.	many	CASGQRTDSPLHF	TGTGCCAGTGGACAGAGAACAGATTCACCCCTCCACTTT
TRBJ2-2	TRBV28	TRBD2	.	CAIGGANTGELFF	TGTGCCATCGGGGGGGCTAACACCGGGGAGCTGTTTTTT
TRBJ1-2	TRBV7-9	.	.	CASRSTQQAYGYTF	TGTGCCAGCAGATCTACTCAACAGGCATATGGCTACACCTTC
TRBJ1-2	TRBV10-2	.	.	CASSESGGYGYTF	TGCGCCAGCAGTGAGTCTGGGGGCTATGGCTACACCTTC
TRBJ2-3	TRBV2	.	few	CASSRGLSTDTQYF	TGTGCCAGCAGTCGGGGACTGTCCACAGATACGCAGTATTTT
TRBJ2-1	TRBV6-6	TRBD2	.	CASRRTSGRGNEQFF	TGTGCCAGCAGGCGGACTAGCGGGAGGGGAAATGAGCAGTTCTTC
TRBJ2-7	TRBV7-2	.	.	CASSQDWSYEQYF	TGTGCCAGCAGTCAGGACTGGTCCTACGAGCAGTACTTC
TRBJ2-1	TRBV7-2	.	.	CASSLALAGGGEQFF	TGTGCCAGCAGCTTAGCGCTAGCTGGGGGCGGGGAGCAGTTCTTC
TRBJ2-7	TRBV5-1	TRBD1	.	CASGPDRDPYEQYF	TGCGCCAGCGGCCCGGACAGGGATCCCTACGAGCAGTACTTC
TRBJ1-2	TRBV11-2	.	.	CASSSNVVLGGYTF	TGTGCCAGCAGCTCCAACGTAGTCTTGGGCGGCTACACCTTC
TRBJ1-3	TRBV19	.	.	CASHGQSSGNTIYF	TGTGCCAGTCACGGACAGAGCTCTGGAAACACCATATATTTT
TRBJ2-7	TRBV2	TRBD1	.	CASSEVWTGGAYEQYF	TGTGCCAGCAGTGAAGTCTGGACAGGGGGGGCCTACGAGCAGTACTTC
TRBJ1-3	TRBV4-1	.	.	CASSSSQTSSGNTIYF	TGCGCCAGCAGCTCTTCTCAAACTAGCTCTGGAAACACCATATATTTT
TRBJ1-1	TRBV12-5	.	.	CASGPVVGAAEAFF	TGTGCTAGTGGCCCCGTCGTGGGGGCTGCTGAAGCTTTCTTT
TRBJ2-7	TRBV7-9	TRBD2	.	CASSSPRASGRAYEQYF	TGTGCCAGCAGCTCCCCCCGGGCTAGCGGGAGGGCCTACGAGCAGTACTTC
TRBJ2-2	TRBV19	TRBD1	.	CASSKRGQSLVTGELFF	TGTGCCAGTAGTAAAAGGGGACAGTCCCTTGTCACCGGGGAGCTGTTTTTT
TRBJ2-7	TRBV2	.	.	CASSEEAREWDEQYF	TGTGCCAGCAGTGAAGAGGCCAGGGAGTGGGACGAGCAGTACTTC
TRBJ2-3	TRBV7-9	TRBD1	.	CASSSPGQGRPTDTQYF	TGTGCCAGCAGCTCCCCGGGACAGGGAAGGCCCACAGATACGCAGTATTTT
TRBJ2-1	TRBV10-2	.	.	CASSEGLEQFF	TGCGCCAGCAGTGAGGGTCTAGAGCAGTTCTTC
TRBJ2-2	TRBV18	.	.	CASSPLSIDTGELFF	TGTGCCAGCTCACCACTAAGTATAGACACTGGGGAGCTGTTTTTT
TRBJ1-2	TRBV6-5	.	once	CASRKTGNYGYTF	TGTGCCAGCAGAAAGACAGGAAACTATGGCTACACCTTC
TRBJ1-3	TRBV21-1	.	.	CASSKVGGAAGNTIYF	TGTGCCAGCAGCAAAGTGGGGGGGGCAGCCGGAAACACCATATATTTT
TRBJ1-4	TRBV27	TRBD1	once	CASSFWQGAEKLFF	TGTGCCAGCAGTTTCTGGCAGGGGGCAGAAAAACTGTTTTTT